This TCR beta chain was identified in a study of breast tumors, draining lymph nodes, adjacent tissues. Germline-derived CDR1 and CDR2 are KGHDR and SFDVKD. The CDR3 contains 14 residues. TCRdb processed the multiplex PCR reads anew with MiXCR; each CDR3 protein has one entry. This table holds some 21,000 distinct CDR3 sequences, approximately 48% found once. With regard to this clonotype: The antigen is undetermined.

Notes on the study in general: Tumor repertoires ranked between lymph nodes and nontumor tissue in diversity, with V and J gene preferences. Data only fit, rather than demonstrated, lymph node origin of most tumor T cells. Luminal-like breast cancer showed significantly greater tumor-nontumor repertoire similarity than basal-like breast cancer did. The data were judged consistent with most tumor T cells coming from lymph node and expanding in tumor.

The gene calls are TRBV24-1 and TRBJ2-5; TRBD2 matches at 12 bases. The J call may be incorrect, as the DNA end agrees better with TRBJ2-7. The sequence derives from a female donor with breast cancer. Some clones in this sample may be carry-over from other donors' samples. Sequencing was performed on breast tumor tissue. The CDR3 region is CATSTSGRPDEQYF. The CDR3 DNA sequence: TGTGCCACCAGTACTAGCGGGAGGCCTGACGAGCAGTACTTC.